The rows below give T cell receptor beta chains drawn from one sample of a study of blood T cells in healthy people across ages. TCRdb reprocessed the 5' RACE reads via MiXCR and lists one record per CDR3 protein. The sample includes hundreds of thousands of distinct CDR3 sequences, 45% to 60% of them seen just once. Sequencing input: blood. The source of these receptors is a woman older than 75 in good health. CDR3s include the opening cysteine and the closing phenylalanine or tryptophan. The D gene is left open where the match is weak. Not all rows give a size; the values are once, few, many and, for expanded clones, a class.

size	D	V	J	DNA	CDR3
-	TRBD1	TRBV29-1	TRBJ2-7	TGCAGCGTCATACCGGGACAGGGCTACGAGCAGTACTTC	CSVIPGQGYEQYF
-	-	TRBV12-3/TRBV12-4	TRBJ2-3	TGTGCCAGCAGTACCGGGACCCGAACACCGTATTTT	CASSTGTRTPYF
-	TRBD2	TRBV10-3	TRBJ2-7	TGTGCCATCCGGGAGGGGTTAACTTTTTCCGAGCAGTACTTC	CAIREGLTFSEQYF
few	-	TRBV12-3/TRBV12-4	TRBJ2-5	TGTGCCAGCAGTTTTGACGGGATCGAGACCCAGTACTTC	CASSFDGIETQYF
few	-	TRBV7-9	TRBJ2-3	TGTGCCAGCGGCTATTTTTTAGGGCCGGAGACAGATACGCAGTATTTT	CASGYFLGPETDTQYF
-	TRBD1	TRBV5-1	TRBJ2-6	TGCGCCAGCAGGGGACAGACCTCTGGGGCCAACGTCCTGACTTTC	CASRGQTSGANVLTF
many	TRBD1	TRBV29-1	TRBJ1-2	TGCAGCGTCCAGACAGGGACCCCCTATGGCTACACCTTC	CSVQTGTPYGYTF
-	-	TRBV29-1	TRBJ2-5	TGCAGCGTTGACCCGGGAGAGGGCCAAGAGACCCAGTACTTC	CSVDPGEGQETQYF
-	-	TRBV20-1	TRBJ2-1	TGCAGTGCTAGAGCCACCCTTGGCCGGGAAGGGCAGTTCTTC	CSARATLGREGQFF
many	TRBD1	TRBV6-6	TRBJ2-2	TGTGCCAGCAGTTACTCGACAAGGACAGGGTTCGCCGGGGAGCTGTTTTTT	CASSYSTRTGFAGELFF